Listed here are 25 T cell receptor beta chains from one sample, sequenced in a study of shared clonotypes between healthy human individuals. Here immunoSEQ multiplex PCR was the method, and the copy in TCRdb shows in-frame clones only, minus some. The sample consists of around 2.1 million clones, 90% to 95% of them appearing once. It was CD45RO-negative cells, positively selected for CCR7, that made up naive CD8 cells, with terminally differentiated effector memory CD45RA+ cells excluded. The source material was naive CD8+ T cells from PBMCs. The receptors stem from a man in his late teens or twenties in good health. Some clones in this sample may be carry-over from other donors' samples.

The V call is TRBV7-9, the J call TRBJ2-1; TRBD1 is a possible D gene (5 bases). The CDR3 contains 14 residues. Germline V CDR1 and CDR2: SEHNR, FQNEAQ (reference sequence). V was shortened by 5 bases and J by 7 bases, with 15 bases between the two germline ends. The CDR3 reads CASSGPDSLNEQFF. In nucleotides, the CDR3 is TGTGCCAGCAGCGGTCCCGACAGCCTTAATGAGCAGTTCTTC.

The V and J genes are TRBV7-9 and TRBJ2-1; TRBD2 might be the D (5 bases). CDR1 SEHNR and CDR2 FQNEAQ come from the germline V gene (reference sequence). The length of the CDR3 is 13 residues. V lost 5 bases and J 10 bases, leaving 15 bases between the germline ends. The CDR3 spells CASSIGLNPEQFF. Here the CDR3 DNA reads TGTGCCAGCAGCATCGGACTGAACCCCGAGCAGTTCTTC.

This chain joins TRBV7-9 and TRBJ2-1, with a tentative D call TRBD1 (5 bases). CDR1 is SEHNR, CDR2 FQNEAQ, per germline (reference sequence). Trimming removed 11 bases from V and 1 base from J, with 18 bases in between. The CDR3 has 15 amino acids. The CDR3 reads CAGVWGGLSYNEQFF. The CDR3 DNA reads TGTGCCGGTGTATGGGGCGGATTGTCCTACAATGAGCAGTTCTTC.

The chain uses TRBV11-1 and TRBJ2-7; a weak D match, TRBD2 (6 bases). CDR1 SGHAT and CDR2 FQDESV come from the germline V gene (reference sequence). Trimming took off 1 base at V and 0 bases at J, with 10 bases between the two ends. The CDR3 runs 15 residues. CDR3 sequence reads: CASSLGSGSSYEQYF. The DNA for the CDR3 is TGTGCCAGCAGCTTAGGTAGCGGCTCCTCCTACGAGCAGTACTTC. The variable domain in full, with the rest retrieved from reference TRBV11-1 and TRBJ2-7, is EAEVAQSPRYKITEKSQAVAFWCDPISGHATLYWYRQILGQGPELLVQFQDESVVDDSQLPKDRFSAERLKGVDSTLKIQPAELGDSAMYLCASSLGSGSSYEQYFGPGTRLTVT.

CDR3 DNA sequence: TGCGCCAGCAGCCGCGCGGGAGGGCCCTACGAGCAGTACTTC. Encoded protein: CASSRAGGPYEQYF. The chain recombines TRBV4-1 with TRBJ2-7, with TRBD2 identical over 9 bases. Germline loops: CDR1 MGHRA, CDR2 YSYEKL. The CDR3 is 14 amino acids. The V and J ends lost 4 bases and 2 bases, in that order; junction bases with no gene match: 3.

The rearrangement links TRBV28 to TRBJ2-1; D might be TRBD2 (6 bases). Germline CDR1 and CDR2: MDHEN and SYDVKM. Trimming left V 6 bases short and J 7 bases short, with 16 bases between. The CDR3 totals 14 residues. CDR3 loop: CASSPQWAGNEQFF. In nucleotides, the CDR3 is TGTGCCAGCAGCCCCCAGTGGGCGGGAAATGAGCAGTTCTTC.

The rearrangement links TRBV4-1 to TRBJ1-1; tentatively, D is TRBD1 (5 bases). The length of the CDR3 is 16 residues. The V gene lost 0 bases and the J gene lost 3 bases, with 14 bases spanning the gap. The germline V gene has CDR1 MGHRA and CDR2 YSYEKL. DNA for the CDR3: TGCGCCAGCAGCCAAGAACCAGGGAACGGTTACACTGAAGCTTTCTTT. Translating it yields CASSQEPGNGYTEAFF.

V is TRBV2 and J is TRBJ1-3; 7 nucleotides match TRBD1. There are 19 residues in the CDR3. Germline CDR1 is SNHLY and CDR2 is FYNNEI. The V and J ends lost 6 bases and 1 base, in that order; junction bases with no gene match: 18. The CDR3 protein is CASRGLRNDRDRSGNTIYF. The CDR3 DNA reads as TGTGCCAGCAGGGGACTTCGAAACGACCGGGACAGATCTGGAAACACCATATATTTT.

The V gene is TRBV7-9, the J gene TRBJ2-7; 8 bases align to TRBD1. The germline V gene has CDR1 SEHNR and CDR2 FQNEAQ (reference sequence). With V trimmed by 5 bases and J by 4 bases, 10 bases remained unmatched. The CDR3 is 15 residues long. CDR3 residues: CASSPPGGKSYEQYF. The DNA for the CDR3 is TGTGCCAGCAGCCCCCCAGGGGGCAAATCATACGAGCAGTACTTC.

The genes are TRBV7-8 and TRBJ2-1, with 8 bases lining up with TRBD2. V was pared by 5 bases and J by 1 base, with 13 bases of the junction left unmatched. CDR3 size: 18 residues. Germline-derived CDR1 and CDR2 are SGHVS and FQNEAQ. Here the CDR3 DNA reads TGTGCCAGCAGCCCGAGTTGGCGGGGGGAAGGGTCCTACAATGAGCAGTTCTTC. This gives the protein CASSPSWRGEGSYNEQFF. Filled out from reference TRBV7-8 and TRBJ2-1, the complete variable domain reads GAGVSQSPRYKVAKRGQDVALRCDPISGHVSLFWYQQALGQGPEFLTYFQNEAQLDKSGLPSDRFFAERPEGSVSTLKIQRTQQEDSAVYLCASSPSWRGEGSYNEQFFGPGTRLTVL.

The V and J genes are TRBV27 and TRBJ1-5; 9 positions agree with TRBD1. The germline gives CDR1 MNHEY, CDR2 SMNVEV (reference sequence). Trimming cost V 6 bases and J 2 bases; bases outside gene matches: 5. This CDR3 has 15 residues. The DNA of the CDR3 is TGTGCCAGCAGACCATGGACAGGGGGCAATCAGCCCCAGCATTTT. Its translation: CASRPWTGGNQPQHF.

This chain links TRBV9 with TRBJ2-3; D gene unclear. The CDR3 totals 15 residues. Germline loops: CDR1 SGDLS, CDR2 YYNGEE. V was clipped by 6 bases and J by 0 bases, with 14 bases between them. CDR3 nucleotide sequence: TGTGCCAGCAACGAAACTCCGAAAAGCACAGATACGCAGTATTTT. Its translation is CASNETPKSTDTQYF.

CDR3 nucleotide sequence: TGTGCCAGTATCGGGCGACTGAACACTGAAGCTTTCTTT. Translation gives CASIGRLNTEAFF. This rearrangement joins TRBV19 to TRBJ1-1; D gene uncertain. Germline assignment: CDR1 LNHDA and CDR2 SQIVND (reference sequence). The ends were cut back, 7 bases at V and 0 bases at J, with 9 bases in the middle. CDR3 length: 13 residues.

This chain links TRBV6-6 with TRBJ1-2; D not resolved. The CDR3 has 15 residues. Germline V gene data show CDR1 as MNHNY and CDR2 as SVGAGI (reference sequence). With 5 bases removed from V and 4 bases from J, the gap between germline ends came to 17 bases. The DNA for the CDR3 is TGTGCCAGCAGTCCCGTTCCAGGTACGGGCTATGGCTACACCTTC. It yields the protein CASSPVPGTGYGYTF.

This chain joins TRBV9 and TRBJ1-1; D perhaps matches TRBD1 (5 bases). The CDR3 totals 12 residues. V lost 4 bases, J lost 6 bases, and 10 bases lay in between. Germline V gene sequence: CDR1 SGDLS, CDR2 YYNGEE. CDR3 nucleotides: TGTGCCAGCAGCTCCGGGGGTTCTGAAGCTTTCTTT. It encodes CASSSGGSEAFF.

The chain uses TRBV19 and TRBJ2-7, with D uncertain. There are 15 residues in the CDR3. Germline CDR1 and CDR2: LNHDA and SQIVND (reference sequence). Between the trimmed V and J ends, which lost 10 bases and 0 bases, there was a span of 19 bases. CDR3 sequence: CATTPSLTPSYEQYF. The CDR3 bases are TGTGCCACCACCCCCTCCTTGACCCCCTCCTACGAGCAGTACTTC. The whole variable domain, remainder taken from reference TRBV19 and TRBJ2-7, is DGGITQSPKYLFRKEGQNVTLSCEQNLNHDAMYWYRQDPGQGLRLIYYSQIVNDFQKGDIAEGYSVSREKKESFPLTVTSAQKNPTAFYLCATTPSLTPSYEQYFGPGTRLTVT.

The chain employs TRBV27 and TRBJ2-1; 11 nucleotides agree with TRBD1. The ends lost 5 bases at V and 7 bases at J; junction bases unmatched: 10. Germline CDR1 and CDR2: MNHEY and SMNVEV (reference sequence). The CDR3 extends over 16 amino acids. The CDR3 is CASSRPPGQGGNEQFF. CDR3 nucleotides: TGTGCCAGCAGTCGGCCACCGGGACAGGGGGGGAATGAGCAGTTCTTC.

The CDR3 DNA reads as TGCGCCAGCAGCTTGGAGGGGGTTAGCACAGATACGCAGTATTTT. Translated, it gives CASSLEGVSTDTQYF. This rearrangement joins TRBV5-1 to TRBJ2-3, with a tentative D call TRBD1 (6 bases). CDR3 length: 15 residues. Deletions cut 0 bases from V and 0 bases from J, with 8 bases between. Germline CDR1 is SGHRS and CDR2 is YFSETQ.

This clone has more than one count but fewer than ten. The chain links TRBV7-9 to TRBJ1-1; weak D call: TRBD1 (5 bases). Germline values: CDR1 SEHNR, CDR2 FQNEAQ (reference sequence). The CDR3 length is 17 residues. The ends were cut back, 5 bases at V and 3 bases at J, with 22 bases in the middle. This CDR3 reads CASSQHRTSARDTEAFF. As DNA, the CDR3 is TGTGCCAGCAGCCAACACAGGACCTCGGCGAGGGACACTGAAGCTTTCTTT.

The V and J genes are TRBV7-8 and TRBJ2-7; D not resolved. With 2 bases removed from V and 7 bases from J, the gap between germline ends came to 15 bases. The CDR3 contains 14 residues. Germline assignment: CDR1 SGHVS and CDR2 FQNEAQ. The CDR3 sequence: CASSLLFYSPEQYF. For the CDR3, the DNA is TGTGCCAGCAGCTTACTTTTTTACTCGCCGGAGCAGTACTTC.

Turning to this clone: Other DNA sequences in this specimen translate into the identical CDR3. J is TRBJ1-2 and V is TRBV7-9, with no clear D. The CDR3 has 15 amino acids. From germline, CDR1 is SEHNR and CDR2 FQNEAQ (reference sequence). Trimming took 1 base from V and 2 from J, leaving 11 bases between them. CDR3 DNA: TGTGCCAGCAGCTTAGGGGCTGTCGGCAACTATGGCTACACCTTC. Residues: CASSLGAVGNYGYTF.

The chain employs TRBV9 and TRBJ2-3, with D perhaps being TRBD1 or TRBD2 (6 bases each). This CDR3 is built from 17 residues. Trimming stripped 3 bases from V and 2 bases from J, with 19 bases between. The germline CDR1 and CDR2 sequences are SGDLS and YYNGEE. CDR3 nucleotide sequence: TGTGCCAGCAGCGCGGAAGGAGGGGGGCACTTCACAGATACGCAGTATTTT. Protein: CASSAEGGGHFTDTQYF.

The genes are TRBV29-1 and TRBJ1-1; no reliable D call. The CDR3 covers 16 residues. From germline, CDR1 is SQVTM and CDR2 ANQGSEA. With 7 bases removed from V and 1 base from J, the gap between germline ends came to 22 bases. In DNA, the CDR3 is TGCAGCGGCTGGCCAAGGACCGGGCGGGGGAACACTGAAGCTTTCTTT. It codes for CSGWPRTGRGNTEAFF.

The chain combines TRBV6-6 with TRBJ2-3; D gene uncertain. The germline V gene has CDR1 MNHNY and CDR2 SVGAGI (reference sequence). Trimming left V 2 bases short and J 2 bases short, with 5 bases between. This CDR3 is built from 13 residues. The CDR3 sequence is CASSYANTDTQYF. In nucleotides, the CDR3 is TGTGCCAGCAGTTACGCTAACACAGATACGCAGTATTTT.

The rearrangement joins TRBV27 to TRBJ1-3; possible D gene TRBD1, 6 bases. Looked up from germline, CDR1 is MNHEY and CDR2 is SMNVEV (reference sequence). Trimming took off 5 bases at V and 4 bases at J, with 18 bases between the two ends. The CDR3 runs to 16 residues. The CDR3 nucleotides read TGTGCCAGCAGTCCTTGGTCAGGGGCGGGGGGAAACACCATATATTTT. It yields the protein CASSPWSGAGGNTIYF.